Listed here is a single T cell receptor (beta chain). The antigen is unknown. The sample belongs to a study of identifying expanded T cells in peripheral blood. Points from the study as a whole: Variance in clone template counts between approximately 2-week samples significantly increased with total template count across all healthy donors. Differentially abundant clones: 0.95 to 1.5 between replicates, about 17 at about 13 days, under 25 at four.

After removal of 7 bases from V and 3 bases from J, the junction contained 9 bases not matched to a gene. The V gene's germline CDR1 is MDHEN and CDR2 SYDVKM. This CDR3 spans 15 amino acids. TCRdb's copy holds only in-frame clones and misses some; the assay was immunoSEQ multiplex PCR. The table shows about 97,000 clones, with around 88% occurring only once. Healthy donors had no documented immune events, such as infections, while sampled. The clonotype comes from a person between 18 and 75 years old in good health. The chain combines TRBV28 with TRBJ1-2, with 9 bases lining up with TRBD1. The source material was blood. Here the CDR3 DNA reads TGTGCCAGCACCTTAGGGACAGGGCTAGACTATGGCTACACCTTC. As protein: CASTLGTGLDYGYTF.